This T cell receptor beta chain was sequenced for a study of T cell repertoires in aging, cancer and after chemotherapy. Study-wide context: Approximately 8 million TCR reads were in the whole dataset. Study-wide findings and caveats: Compared with age-matched healthy donors, untreated hematological or solid cancer patients showed higher blood TCR clonality. In cancer patients, declining TCR diversity with age involved lost richness and lost evenness.

TRB rearrangements spanning V, D and J were amplified using mixed TRB-A/B primers. TCRdb used MiXCR to reprocess the multiplex PCR reads, holding one entry per CDR3 protein. The table records some 4,200 distinct CDR3 sequences, approximately 37% of them present only once. Amplification of TCR beta used genomic DNA extracted from peripheral blood. Of note for this clonotype: What it binds is not known.

With V trimmed by 2 bases and J by 2 bases, 6 bases remained unmatched. This CDR3 is built from 16 residues. The germline V gene encodes CDR1 LNHDA and CDR2 SQIVND (reference sequence). The clonotype was recovered from a human donor with a solid tumor. This chain links TRBV19 with TRBJ2-1, with TRBD1 matching 7 bases. Sequencing was performed on blood. The CDR3 here is CASSIPPRGTYNEQFF. The CDR3 coding sequence is TGTGCCAGTAGTATACCGCCCAGGGGGACCTACAATGAGCAGTTCTTC. Together with reference TRBV19 and TRBJ2-1, the CDR3 gives the full variable domain: DGGITQSPKYLFRKEGQNVTLSCEQNLNHDAMYWYRQDPGQGLRLIYYSQIVNDFQKGDIAEGYSVSREKKESFPLTVTSAQKNPTAFYLCASSIPPRGTYNEQFFGPGTRLTVL.